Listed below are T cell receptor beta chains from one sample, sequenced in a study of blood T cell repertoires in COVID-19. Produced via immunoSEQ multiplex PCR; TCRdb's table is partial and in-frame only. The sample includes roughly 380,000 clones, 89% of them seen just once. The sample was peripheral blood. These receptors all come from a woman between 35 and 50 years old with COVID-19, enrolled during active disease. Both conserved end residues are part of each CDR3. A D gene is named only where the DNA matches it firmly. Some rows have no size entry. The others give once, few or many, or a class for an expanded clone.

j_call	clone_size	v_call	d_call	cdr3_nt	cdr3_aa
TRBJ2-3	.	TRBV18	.	TGTGCCAGCTCAAACTCAGCCCTGGACTATGGGCGGGATACGCAGTATTTT	CASSNSALDYGRDTQYF
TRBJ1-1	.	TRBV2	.	TGTGCCAGCAGTGGGAGGGGCCCCACTGAAGCTTTCTTT	CASSGRGPTEAFF
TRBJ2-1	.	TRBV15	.	TGTGCCACCAGCAGAGATCGAAGGGGGAAGGGGAATGAGCAGTTCTTC	CATSRDRRGKGNEQFF
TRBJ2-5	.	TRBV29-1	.	TGCAGCGTTGAAGTTGCGAGGAGGAGGGCCCAAGAGACCCAGTACTTC	CSVEVARRRAQETQYF
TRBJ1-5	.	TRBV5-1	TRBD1	TGCGCCAGCAGCGCAGGGGGCGTGGTAGGTCAGCCCCAGCATTTT	CASSAGGVVGQPQHF
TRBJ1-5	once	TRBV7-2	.	TGTGCCAGCAGCTTAGATTTGCGTCAGCCCCAGCATTTT	CASSLDLRQPQHF
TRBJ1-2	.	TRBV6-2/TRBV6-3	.	TGTGCCAGCAGTTACGGGGGGGGAGTGTCTGGCTACACCTTC	CASSYGGGVSGYTF
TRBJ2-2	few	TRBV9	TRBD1	TGTGCCAGCAGCAGGGGACAGCTAAAGAACACCGGGGAGCTGTTTTTT	CASSRGQLKNTGELFF
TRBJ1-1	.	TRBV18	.	TGTGCCAGCTCACCAATTCTAAGCGATCCTAACACTGAAGCTTTCTTT	CASSPILSDPNTEAFF
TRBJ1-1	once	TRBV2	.	TGTGCCAGCACATGGGAGATGAACACTGAAGCTTTCTTT	CASTWEMNTEAFF
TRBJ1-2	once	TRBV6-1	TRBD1	TGTGCCAGCAGTGCAACAGGGGGCGCCGCCCTTTTAATTGACTATGGCTACACCTTC	CASSATGGAALLIDYGYTF
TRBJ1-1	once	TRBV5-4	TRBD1	TGTGCCAGCAGTGGACCCAGGGGGCTCGACACTGAAGCTTTCTTT	CASSGPRGLDTEAFF
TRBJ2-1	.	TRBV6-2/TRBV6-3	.	TGTGCCAGCAGTTATGCCCCCGTTACAGGGCTTGGGCTCTTC	CASSYAPVTGLGLF
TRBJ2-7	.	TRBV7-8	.	TGTGCCAGCAGCTTAACGGGGAAGAGCCCGTACTTC	CASSLTGKSPYF
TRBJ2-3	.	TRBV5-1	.	TGCGCCAGCAGCTCCCAGGGTAACACAGATACGCAGTATTTT	CASSSQGNTDTQYF
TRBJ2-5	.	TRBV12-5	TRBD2	TGTGCTAGTGGTTTGAGCGGGAGGGCAGAGACCCAGTACTTC	CASGLSGRAETQYF
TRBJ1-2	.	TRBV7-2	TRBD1	TGTGCCAGCAGCCCTATACCCGGGACAGGGGGTCTCTATGGCTACACCTTC	CASSPIPGTGGLYGYTF
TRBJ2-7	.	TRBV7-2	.	TGTGCCAGCAGCTTATCCAGGCTGTCCGAGCAGTACTTC	CASSLSRLSEQYF
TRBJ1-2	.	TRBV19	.	TGTGCCAGTAGTATACAGGGGATCGACTATGGCTACACCTTC	CASSIQGIDYGYTF
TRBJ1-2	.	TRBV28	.	TGTGCCAGCAGTTTAGCGGCAGCCTATGGCTACACCTTC	CASSLAAAYGYTF
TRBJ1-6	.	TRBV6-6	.	TGTGCCAGCAGGTACCAACGGGACTATAATTCACCCCTCCACTTT	CASRYQRDYNSPLHF
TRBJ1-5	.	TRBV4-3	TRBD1	TGCGCCAGCAGCCAAAGTACAGGGGCTCAGCCCCAGCATTTT	CASSQSTGAQPQHF
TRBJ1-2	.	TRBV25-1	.	TGTGCCAGCAGTGAATTTGTGTCAGGGAACTATGGCTACACCTTC	CASSEFVSGNYGYTF
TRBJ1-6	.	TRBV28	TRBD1	TGTGCCAGCAGGGACAGGCTCGCAGTTCGGGCCCTCCACTTT	CASRDRLAVRALHF
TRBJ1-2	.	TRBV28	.	TGTGCCAGCAGCTACAGGGATCCACGGTATGGCTACACCTTC	CASSYRDPRYGYTF
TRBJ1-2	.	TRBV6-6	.	TGTGCCAGCACCCTGGGACAAGACTATGGCTACACCTTC	CASTLGQDYGYTF
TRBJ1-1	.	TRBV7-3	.	TGTGCCAGCAGCTTACTCGGAGGCGGGAACACTGAAGCTTTCTTT	CASSLLGGGNTEAFF
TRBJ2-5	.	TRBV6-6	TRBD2	TGTGCCAGCACCCACGCGGGACTAGCGGGGGCGACTCCCCAGTACTTC	CASTHAGLAGATPQYF
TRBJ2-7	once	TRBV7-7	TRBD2	TGTGCTAGCAGCCCTAGTGCAGTCCTAGCGGGCGAGCAGTACTTC	CASSPSAVLAGEQYF
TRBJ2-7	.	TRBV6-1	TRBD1	TGTGCCAGCAGTGAAGTGGCAAGGGGGCGCTTCCGATACGAGCAGTACTTC	CASSEVARGRFRYEQYF
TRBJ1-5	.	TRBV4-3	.	TGCGCCAGCAGCCAAGATAGCTCGGGGAAGCTGGGACAGCCCCAGCATTTT	CASSQDSSGKLGQPQHF
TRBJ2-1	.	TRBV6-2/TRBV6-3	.	TGTGCCAGCAGTTACTCGAGGGAATATGAGCAGTTCTTC	CASSYSREYEQFF
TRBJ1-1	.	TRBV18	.	TGTGCCAGCTCACCCGTCCAGGTGATGAACACTGAAGCTTTCTTT	CASSPVQVMNTEAFF
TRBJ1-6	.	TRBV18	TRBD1	TGTGCCAGCTCACCTGTTGGGACAGGGGGGATTATTGATTCACCCCTCCACTTT	CASSPVGTGGIIDSPLHF
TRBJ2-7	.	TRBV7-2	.	TGTGCCAGCAGGTTAGCGTCATCCGAGCAGTACTTC	CASRLASSEQYF
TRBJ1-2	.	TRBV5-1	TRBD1	TGCGCCAGCAGCTTGGACGCGGGACAGGGTGTTAAAGGCTACACCTTC	CASSLDAGQGVKGYTF
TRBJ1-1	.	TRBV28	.	TGTGCCAGCAGTTTAGTAAAGGGACTGGGCACTGAAGCTTTCTTT	CASSLVKGLGTEAFF
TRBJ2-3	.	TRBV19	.	TGTGCCAGTAGGACCAGACAGGGCACAGATACGCAGTATTTT	CASRTRQGTDTQYF
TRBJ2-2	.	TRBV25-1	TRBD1	TGTGCCAGTAGGGGACAGGTGTCCGGGGAGCTGTTTTTT	CASRGQVSGELFF
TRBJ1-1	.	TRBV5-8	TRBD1	TGTGCCAGCAGCTTTCCAGGACAGGGGACATGGGACACTGAAGCTTTCTTT	CASSFPGQGTWDTEAFF
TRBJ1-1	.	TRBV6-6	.	TGTGCCAGCAGTTACGATAAGCGGACTGAAGCTTTCTTT	CASSYDKRTEAFF
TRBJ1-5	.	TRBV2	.	TGTGCCAGCTATCGGGATTTGAGGCAGCCCCAGCATTTT	CASYRDLRQPQHF
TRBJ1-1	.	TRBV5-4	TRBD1	TGTGCCAGCAGCCGAATGGGACAGGGCACTGAAGCTTTCTTT	CASSRMGQGTEAFF
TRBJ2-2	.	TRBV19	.	TGTGCCAGTACAGCTCGGAGGGCCGGGGAGCTGTTTTTT	CASTARRAGELFF
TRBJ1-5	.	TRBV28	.	TGTGCCAGCAGTTTCGGTCGGGGGAACAATCAGCCCCAGCATTTT	CASSFGRGNNQPQHF
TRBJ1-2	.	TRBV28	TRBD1	TGTGCCAGCAGACTGGGGCAGGGGGCGAACTATGGCTACACCTTC	CASRLGQGANYGYTF
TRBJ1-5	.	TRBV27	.	TGTGCCAGCACCAATCCGGGATCGAGGGAGCCCCAGCATTTT	CASTNPGSREPQHF
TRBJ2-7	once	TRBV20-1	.	TGCAGTGCTAGGTCTCGGGGGGAGCAGTACTTC	CSARSRGEQYF
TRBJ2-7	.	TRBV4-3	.	TGCGCCAGCAGCCAAGAGGAGTTATACGAGCAGTACTTC	CASSQEELYEQYF
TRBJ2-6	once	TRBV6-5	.	TGTGCCAGCAGTCCGCCGAGCTCTGGGGCCAACGTCCTGACTTTC	CASSPPSSGANVLTF